Listed here are 23 T cell receptor beta chains from one sample, sequenced in a study of T cell changes during pregnancy in multiple sclerosis (dated by TCRdb to between 2019 and 2020). The library was produced with the immunoSEQ multiplex PCR assay. TCRdb re-hosts the immuneACCESS table, in-frame sequences only. Its copies lack some clones; in the studies checked, an unresolved V gene accounts for under half of them, and the cause for the rest is not known. Across this sample there are some 70,000 clones, with about nine tenths seen only once. Around 1.5% of the sample goes to the ten largest clones. The input for sequencing was peripheral blood, taken in the third trimester of pregnancy. The source of these receptors is a female donor with multiple sclerosis, enrolled in a pregnancy study.

The genes are TRBV10-3 and TRBJ2-7, with 7 nucleotides matching TRBD1. Germline-derived CDR1 and CDR2 are ENHRY and SYGVKD. V lost 10 bases to trimming and J lost 0 bases; unmatched junction nucleotides: 9. The CDR3 loop spans 14 amino acids. The CDR3 DNA is TGTGCCACCACTCTCGACAGGGACTCCTACGAGCAGTACTTC. Translation: CATTLDRDSYEQYF.

This rearrangement joins TRBV9 to TRBJ2-5; a possible D gene is TRBD1 (8 bases). V was shortened by 4 bases and J by 5 bases, with 15 bases between the two germline ends. CDR1 SGDLS and CDR2 YYNGEE come from the germline V gene. This CDR3 region has 14 residues. The DNA for the CDR3 is TGTGCCAGCAGCCGAGACAGGGGAGGGGAGACCCAGTACTTC. Its protein is CASSRDRGGETQYF.

A few counts support this clone. The V call is TRBV9, the J call TRBJ1-3, with no clear D. This CDR3 contains 15 residues. Deletions cut 0 bases from V and 0 bases from J, with 7 bases between. The germline V gene has CDR1 SGDLS and CDR2 YYNGEE. The CDR3 DNA reads as TGTGCCAGCAGCGTAGCCCAGTTCTCTGGAAACACCATATATTTT. This sequence encodes CASSVAQFSGNTIYF.

V usage is TRBV6-5 and J usage is TRBJ2-2; D gene uncertain. The CDR3 totals 13 residues. CDR1 is MNHEY and CDR2 is SVGAGI in the germline V gene. V lost 6 bases to trimming and J lost 6 bases, with 11 bases between them. DNA for the CDR3: TGTGCCAGCAGGAACGACCTAGCCGGGGAGCTGTTTTTT. Amino acids: CASRNDLAGELFF.

Here the CDR3 reads CASSVAGQGYEQYF. CDR3 bases: TGTGCCAGCAGCGTAGCCGGACAGGGCTACGAGCAGTACTTC. The V and J genes are TRBV9 and TRBJ2-7; 8 bases align to TRBD1. Germline loops: CDR1 SGDLS, CDR2 YYNGEE. Trimming took 0 bases from V and 3 from J; bases not matched to a gene: 2. The CDR3 runs 14 residues.

The chain links TRBV30 to TRBJ2-5; 11 nucleotides match TRBD2. J lost 5 bases, V lost 3 bases, and 2 bases had no gene match. The CDR3 contains 13 residues. Germline V lookup: CDR1 GTSNPN, CDR2 SVGIG (reference sequence). CDR3 protein: CAWRLAGVETQYF. The CDR3 DNA is TGTGCCTGGAGACTAGCGGGAGTTGAGACCCAGTACTTC.

The chain has TRBV15 and TRBJ1-1; D is ambiguous. In germline, CDR1 is LNHNV, CDR2 YYDKDF (reference sequence). This CDR3 has 17 amino acids. Trimming took 0 bases from V and 4 from J, leaving 18 bases between them. The CDR3 region is CATSRDGDLHVSTEAFF. The CDR3 region has the DNA TGTGCCACCAGCAGAGATGGAGACCTCCATGTGAGCACTGAAGCTTTCTTT.

The chain is built from TRBV11-2 and TRBJ2-3; 7 nucleotides agree with TRBD2. This CDR3 spans 17 amino acids. Germline CDR1 reads SGHAT; CDR2 reads FQNNGV. V was clipped by 2 bases and J by 6 bases; unmatched bases: 14. The CDR3 bases are TGTGCCAGCAGCTTAAAACGGACTAGACTCGCTCCGGATACGCAGTATTTT. As protein: CASSLKRTRLAPDTQYF. Combining the CDR3 with reference TRBV11-2 and TRBJ2-3 gives the whole variable domain EAGVAQSPRYKIIEKRQSVAFWCNPISGHATLYWYQQILGQGPKLLIQFQNNGVVDDSQLPKDRFSAERLKGVDSTLKIQPAKLEDSAVYLCASSLKRTRLAPDTQYFGPGTRLTVL.

The rearrangement uses TRBV25-1 and TRBJ1-1; maybe TRBD1 (6 bases). The CDR3 contains 15 residues. Germline CDR1 is MGHDK and CDR2 is SYGVNS. The germline V and J ends were trimmed by 4 bases and 1 base, with 13 bases remaining between them. CDR3 region: CASSGWDIRNTEAFF. As DNA, the CDR3 is TGTGCCAGCAGTGGATGGGACATCCGGAACACTGAAGCTTTCTTT. Supplemented by reference TRBV25-1 and TRBJ1-1, the full variable domain reads EADIYQTPRYLVIGTGKKITLECSQTMGHDKMYWYQQDPGMELHLIHYSYGVNSTEKGDLSSESTVSRIRTEHFPLTLESARPSHTSQYLCASSGWDIRNTEAFFGQGTRLTVV.

The rearrangement joins TRBV5-6 to TRBJ2-3; TRBD2 matches at 9 bases. CDR3 length equals 15 residues. Trimming cost V 3 bases and J 7 bases; bases outside gene matches: 9. Per the germline V gene, CDR1 is SGHDT and CDR2 is YYEEEE. The CDR3 nucleotides read TGTGCCAGCAGCTCCCTGGCTAGCGGGATGCATACGCAGTATTTT. Its protein is CASSSLASGMHTQYF.

The chain couples TRBV11-1 to TRBJ2-2, with 8 bases that match TRBD2. Per the germline V gene, CDR1 is SGHAT and CDR2 is FQDESV (reference sequence). The CDR3 consists of 18 residues. V shed 4 bases and J 1 base; nucleotides not matched to a gene: 11. This CDR3 reads CASSSGQAGGLNTGELFF. Written as DNA, the CDR3 is TGTGCCAGCAGCTCTGGGCAGGCGGGGGGCCTGAACACCGGGGAGCTGTTTTTT. The variable domain in full, completed from reference TRBV11-1 and TRBJ2-2, reads EAEVAQSPRYKITEKSQAVAFWCDPISGHATLYWYRQILGQGPELLVQFQDESVVDDSQLPKDRFSAERLKGVDSTLKIQPAELGDSAMYLCASSSGQAGGLNTGELFFGEGSRLTVL.

The chain combines TRBV25-1 with TRBJ1-6; perhaps TRBD1 as D (6 bases). V was pared by 7 bases and J by 10 bases, with 20 bases between. The CDR3 is 15 residues long. Germline-derived CDR1 and CDR2 are MGHDK and SYGVNS. This CDR3 is CASTLGSRGRSPLHF. In DNA form, the CDR3 reads TGTGCCAGCACCTTGGGGAGCAGGGGTCGGTCACCCCTCCACTTT.

This CDR3 reads CASSLSGVYEQYF. CDR3 in DNA: TGTGCCAGCAGCTTGTCAGGCGTCTACGAGCAGTACTTC. The chain is built from TRBV5-4 and TRBJ2-7, with D unclear. The V end lost 1 base, the J end lost 3 bases, and 8 bases lay between the germline ends. CDR3 length: 13 residues. The germline V gene encodes CDR1 SGHNT and CDR2 YYREEE (reference sequence).

The rearrangement joins TRBV27 to TRBJ2-1; D perhaps matches TRBD2 (5 bases). The CDR3 has 13 residues. Germline loops: CDR1 MNHEY, CDR2 SMNVEV (reference sequence). V lost 5 bases to trimming and J lost 6 bases, with 11 bases between them. CDR3 sequence reads: CASSPTSPNEQFF. CDR3 nucleotides: TGTGCCAGCAGTCCTACTAGTCCCAATGAGCAGTTCTTC.

This clone was recorded a few times. The J gene is TRBJ1-1, the V gene TRBV6-4; 10 bases match TRBD1. Germline loops: CDR1 MRHNA, CDR2 SNTAGT. J gave up 7 bases and V 0 bases, and 8 bases lay outside the gene matches. The CDR3 loop spans 16 amino acids. The CDR3 loop is CASSDSGQGNLGEAFF. CDR3 coding DNA: TGTGCCAGCAGTGACTCGGGACAGGGGAATTTGGGTGAAGCTTTCTTT.

This clone was picked up one time. The gene calls are TRBV7-9 and TRBJ1-2, with a tentative D call TRBD1 (6 bases). With 9 bases removed from V and 2 bases from J, the gap between germline ends came to 19 bases. Germline V gene data show CDR1 as SEHNR and CDR2 as FQNEAQ (reference sequence). CDR3 length: 15 residues. DNA for the CDR3: TGTGCCAGTACTACCCAGGGGTCTATGAACTATGGCTACACCTTC. It is translated as CASTTQGSMNYGYTF.

In its sample, this clone was seen a few times. V and J are TRBV5-6 and TRBJ1-6; weak D call: TRBD1 (6 bases). The germline CDR1 and CDR2 sequences are SGHDT and YYEEEE. V lost 5 bases to trimming and J lost 9 bases, with 21 bases between them. CDR3 length: 16 amino acids. CDR3 protein: CASSRTLIQGGSPLHF. The CDR3 nucleotides are TGTGCCAGCAGTCGAACTCTTATCCAAGGGGGTTCACCCCTCCACTTT.

The chain carries TRBV6-5 and TRBJ2-7, with 8 positions matching TRBD1. This CDR3 has 14 residues. The ends lost 5 bases at V and 4 bases at J; junction bases unmatched: 7. Germline V gives CDR1 MNHEY, CDR2 SVGAGI. The CDR3 DNA is TGTGCCAGCAGTACCGGGACAGGAGGGTACGAGCAGTACTTC. Protein product: CASSTGTGGYEQYF.

This chain uses TRBV7-3 with TRBJ2-3, with D perhaps TRBD2 (6 bases). The V end was cut by 5 bases, the J end by 0 bases, with 12 bases between. This CDR3 spans 15 amino acids. CDR1 SGHTA and CDR2 FQGTGA come from the germline V gene. CDR3 bases: TGTGCCAGCAGCGGAACCGGGACTAGCACAGATACGCAGTATTTT. This encodes CASSGTGTSTDTQYF.

The genes are TRBV6-1 and TRBJ1-1; 7 positions match TRBD1. With V trimmed by 7 bases and J by 10 bases, 18 bases remained unmatched. CDR1 MNHNS and CDR2 SASEGT come from the germline V gene. This CDR3 is built from 15 residues. The CDR3 is CASTLDRAPTWVAFF. As DNA, the CDR3 is TGTGCCAGCACATTAGACAGGGCGCCGACCTGGGTAGCTTTCTTT.

The CDR3 loop reads CASSFLGEVTYEQYF. Here the CDR3 DNA reads TGTGCCAGCAGTTTTTTGGGGGAGGTTACCTACGAGCAGTACTTC. The gene calls are TRBV27 and TRBJ2-7; TRBD2 might be the D (6 bases). V was clipped by 3 bases and J by 2 bases, with 14 bases between them. CDR1 and CDR2 from the germline V gene are MNHEY and SMNVEV (reference sequence). The CDR3 contains 15 residues.

The rearrangement uses TRBV30 and TRBJ2-1; no clear D gene. The germline CDR1 and CDR2 sequences are GTSNPN and SVGIG (reference sequence). Trimming pared 1 base from V and 7 bases from J, leaving 14 bases between. This CDR3 contains 14 residues. The CDR3 loop reads CAWSGWPLGNEQFF. As DNA, the CDR3 is TGTGCCTGGAGTGGTTGGCCCCTAGGAAATGAGCAGTTCTTC.

This chain links TRBV7-6 with TRBJ1-1; D remains ambiguous. The germline V and J ends were trimmed by 4 bases and 9 bases, with 15 bases remaining between them. This CDR3 has 13 amino acids. CDR1 and CDR2 from the germline V gene are SGHVS and FNYEAQ. CDR3 DNA sequence: TGTGCCAGCAGCTGGCGAGACCGAGGTAAAGCTTTCTTT. Translation gives CASSWRDRGKAFF.